This entry lists 30 T cell receptor beta chains sequenced from one sample in a study of shared clonotypes between healthy human individuals. Measured with immunoSEQ multiplex PCR; TCRdb has only the in-frame clones, and not every one. The top ten hold 0.3% to 0.35% of the sample, which has about 600,000 clones, about 98% seen once. Terminally differentiated effector memory CD45RA+ cells were excluded by CCR7 positive selection of CD45RO-negative cells. Material for sequencing was naive CD8+ T cells sorted from blood. The source of these receptors is a man younger than 40 in good health.

The CDR3 region is CASSRTQSVGFNQPQHF. For the CDR3, the DNA is TGTGCCAGCAGCCGAACCCAGAGTGTGGGGTTTAATCAGCCCCAGCATTTT. The V and J genes are TRBV27 and TRBJ1-5; D not resolved. The CDR3 is 17 amino acids. Germline CDR1 MNHEY, CDR2 SMNVEV (reference sequence). Trimming took off 6 bases at V and 4 bases at J, with 22 bases between the two ends.

The rearrangement uses TRBV4-2 and TRBJ2-7, with 7 bases lining up with TRBD1. This CDR3 has 14 amino acids. Germline CDR1 reads LGHNA; CDR2 reads YNFKEQ. Unmatched junction bases numbered 3, after V lost 0 bases and J lost 4 bases. CDR3 DNA sequence: TGTGCCAGCAGCCAAGATAACAGGGGATACGAGCAGTACTTC. This sequence encodes CASSQDNRGYEQYF.

This chain connects TRBV29-1 to TRBJ2-1; TRBD2 agrees at 10 bases. Germline V gives CDR1 SQVTM, CDR2 ANQGSEA. The CDR3 contains 17 residues. The ends lost 1 base at V and 1 base at J; junction bases unmatched: 7. CDR3 amino acids: CSVEGDLAGASYNEQFF. CDR3 in DNA: TGCAGCGTTGAAGGGGATCTAGCGGGAGCGTCCTACAATGAGCAGTTCTTC.

The chain is built from TRBV7-2 and TRBJ2-1; D not resolved. The CDR3 length is 18 residues. V lost 1 base and J 1 base, leaving 17 bases between the germline ends. CDR1 is SGHTA, CDR2 FQGNSA, per germline. This chain's CDR3 is CASSLGLSAKRSYNEQFF. CDR3 sequence (DNA): TGTGCCAGCAGCTTAGGGTTATCAGCGAAGAGGTCCTACAATGAGCAGTTCTTC. The full variable domain, completed using reference TRBV7-2 and TRBJ2-1, is GAGVSQSPSNKVTEKGKDVELRCDPISGHTALYWYRQSLGQGLEFLIYFQGNSAPDKSGLPSDRFSAERTGGSVSTLTIQRTQQEDSAVYLCASSLGLSAKRSYNEQFFGPGTRLTVL.

The chain uses TRBV18 and TRBJ2-1, with TRBD1 matching 8 bases. The CDR3 totals 15 residues. CDR1 KGHSH and CDR2 LQKENI come from the germline V gene. Germline trimming cut 0 bases from V and 8 bases from J; bases unmatched to any gene: 6. Here the CDR3 DNA reads TGTGCCAGCTCACCACCAAAGGACAGGGAGCATGAGCAGTTCTTC. This translates into CASSPPKDREHEQFF.

This chain uses TRBV10-2 with TRBJ2-5, with D maybe TRBD2 (6 bases). The CDR3 contains 15 residues. Trimming left V 6 bases short and J 5 bases short, with 19 bases between. CDR1 and CDR2 (germline): WSHSY, SAAADI. CDR3 amino acids: CASSYFRRADETQYF. The CDR3, as DNA: TGCGCCAGCAGCTATTTTCGGAGGGCCGATGAGACCCAGTACTTC.

The chain recombines TRBV10-1 with TRBJ1-1; D not certain. The germline V gene encodes CDR1 WNHNN and CDR2 SYGVQD (reference sequence). The germline V and J ends were trimmed by 2 bases and 7 bases, with 14 bases remaining between them. The CDR3 loop spans 14 amino acids. In DNA, the CDR3 is TGCGCCAGCAGTGAGAGGCCGGTTCGAGATGAAGCTTTCTTT. This gives the protein CASSERPVRDEAFF.

This sequence joins TRBV27 and TRBJ2-7; D is possibly TRBD2 (5 bases). The length of the CDR3 is 15 residues. Germline-derived CDR1 and CDR2 are MNHEY and SMNVEV (reference sequence). Trimming removed 0 bases at V and 3 bases at J, with 12 bases between. CDR3 nucleotide sequence: TGTGCCAGCAGTTTATCGAGCCCCGGGAACTACGAGCAGTACTTC. It translates to CASSLSSPGNYEQYF.

CDR3 sequence reads: CASSFTSGQETQYF. The DNA for the CDR3 is TGTGCCAGCAGCTTTACTAGCGGCCAAGAGACCCAGTACTTC. V gene TRBV7-9 combines with J gene TRBJ2-5; 8 bases agree with TRBD2. CDR1 is SEHNR, CDR2 FQNEAQ, per germline (reference sequence). The CDR3 consists of 14 residues. V lost 3 bases to trimming and J lost 1 base; unmatched junction nucleotides: 1.

This rearrangement joins TRBV27 to TRBJ2-7; 7 positions match TRBD2. The CDR3 covers 14 residues. The germline CDR1 and CDR2 sequences are MNHEY and SMNVEV (reference sequence). Unmatched junction bases numbered 8, after V lost 5 bases and J lost 4 bases. The CDR3 DNA reads as TGTGCCAGCAGTCGAGGACTAGTCGGATACGAGCAGTACTTC. Protein: CASSRGLVGYEQYF.

The rearrangement uses TRBV7-8 and TRBJ2-1; D may be TRBD1 or TRBD2 (7 bases each). CDR3 size: 15 residues. V lost 5 bases to trimming and J lost 7 bases, with 18 bases between them. CDR1 and CDR2 (germline): SGHVS, FQNEAQ. Here the CDR3 DNA reads TGTGCCAGCAGCCCCTCAGGGGGAGGGGGAAATGAGCAGTTCTTC. Protein sequence: CASSPSGGGGNEQFF.

J is TRBJ1-4 and V is TRBV7-8; D is perhaps TRBD1 (6 bases). Per the germline V gene, CDR1 is SGHVS and CDR2 is FQNEAQ. Deletions cut 1 base from V and 3 bases from J, with 15 bases between. CDR3 length: 17 residues. In DNA form, the CDR3 reads TGTGCCAGCAGCTTAGTACTAGGGGACACAGCTAATGAAAAACTGTTTTTT. Translating gives CASSLVLGDTANEKLFF.

The chain couples TRBV7-6 to TRBJ2-7; the match to TRBD1 covers 8 bases. After removal of 5 bases from V and 3 bases from J, the junction contained 6 bases not matched to a gene. CDR3 length equals 14 residues. Germline V gives CDR1 SGHVS, CDR2 FNYEAQ. The CDR3 is CASSHGQGNYEQYF. The CDR3 nucleotides are TGTGCCAGCAGCCATGGACAGGGAAACTACGAGCAGTACTTC.

This chain uses TRBV12-5 with TRBJ1-1; D gene uncertain. The V gene's germline CDR1 is LGHNT and CDR2 FRNRAP. This CDR3 spans 13 amino acids. Deletions cut 2 bases from V and 2 bases from J, with 6 bases between. The CDR3 coding sequence is TGTGCTAGTGGTTTGACCCTCAACACTGAAGCTTTCTTT. The encoded protein is CASGLTLNTEAFF.

This chain connects TRBV6-5 to TRBJ2-2; tentatively, D is TRBD1 (6 bases). The V gene lost 2 bases and the J gene lost 5 bases, with 12 bases spanning the gap. The CDR3 totals 15 residues. The germline gives CDR1 MNHEY, CDR2 SVGAGI. Here the CDR3 DNA reads TGTGCCAGCAGTTACGGTGGCAGGGGTACCGGGGAGCTGTTTTTT. Protein product: CASSYGGRGTGELFF.

The rearrangement uses TRBV20-1 and TRBJ1-4; D remains unclear. Germline values: CDR1 DFQATT, CDR2 SNEGSKA (reference sequence). The CDR3 contains 11 residues. The CDR3 DNA reads as TGCACCGGAAGTTCTAATGAAAAACTGTTTTTT. Translated: CTGSSNEKLFF.

The chain carries TRBV14 and TRBJ1-3, with 9 bases aligning to TRBD1. Germline V gene data show CDR1 as SGHDN and CDR2 as FVKESK. Germline trimming cut 2 bases from V and 6 bases from J; bases unmatched to any gene: 17. The CDR3 runs 19 residues. The CDR3 DNA reads as TGTGCCAGCAGCCAATTGGAGATGTACGGGACAGGGTTTCTAAACACCATATATTTT. Residues: CASSQLEMYGTGFLNTIYF.

The rearrangement links TRBV4-1 to TRBJ2-1; D gene ambiguous. V was clipped by 2 bases and J by 3 bases, with 8 bases between them. This CDR3 contains 14 residues. Germline CDR1 is MGHRA and CDR2 is YSYEKL. The DNA for the CDR3 is TGCGCCAGCAGCCAACTTACTAACTACAATGAGCAGTTCTTC. It codes for CASSQLTNYNEQFF.

The chain recombines TRBV27 with TRBJ2-7; TRBD1 matches at 7 bases. The CDR3 consists of 15 residues. Trimming removed 4 bases from V and 3 bases from J; junction bases left unmatched: 9. Germline CDR1 is MNHEY and CDR2 is SMNVEV (reference sequence). Written as DNA, the CDR3 is TGTGCCAGCAGTTATCGGGACAGCAGGGGCTACGAGCAGTACTTC. Translated: CASSYRDSRGYEQYF.

This chain joins TRBV4-1 and TRBJ2-6, with D possibly matching TRBD2 (5 bases). V lost 0 bases, J lost 2 bases, and 23 bases lay in between. Germline CDR1 reads MGHRA; CDR2 reads YSYEKL. CDR3 length: 21 amino acids. This chain's CDR3 is CASSQDPVSADRLAGANVLTF. The CDR3 DNA is TGCGCCAGCAGCCAAGATCCCGTGTCAGCGGACCGGCTGGCTGGGGCCAACGTCCTGACTTTC.

The chain uses TRBV10-2 and TRBJ2-7, with 9 bases lining up with TRBD2. Trimming took 7 bases from V and 5 from J; bases not matched to a gene: 12. The CDR3 totals 15 residues. Germline V CDR1 and CDR2: WSHSY, SAAADI. The DNA of the CDR3 is TGCGCCAGCACCACGGGGGTAGCGGGAGCGGACGAGCAGTACTTC. Its translation is CASTTGVAGADEQYF.

This chain links TRBV27 with TRBJ2-7; 8 bases are a match to TRBD1. This CDR3 spans 14 amino acids. Losses at the gene ends were 5 bases for V and 7 bases for J; bases not matched to a gene: 10. Germline V gives CDR1 MNHEY, CDR2 SMNVEV (reference sequence). The CDR3 protein is CASSLRDRTGEQYF. The CDR3 DNA reads as TGTGCCAGCAGTCTTCGGGACAGGACGGGGGAGCAGTACTTC.

This clone was recorded only once. This chain uses TRBV29-1 with TRBJ2-6; D is undetermined. This CDR3 spans 14 amino acids. Germline CDR1 reads SQVTM; CDR2 reads ANQGSEA. The germline V and J ends were trimmed by 4 bases and 1 base, with 8 bases remaining between them. This chain's CDR3 is CSVVSRSGANVLTF. In DNA, the CDR3 is TGCAGCGTTGTTTCCCGATCTGGGGCCAACGTCCTGACTTTC.

This chain connects TRBV4-1 to TRBJ2-7, with TRBD2 identical over 13 bases. J lost 6 bases, V lost 1 base, and 6 bases had no gene match. The CDR3 spans 16 residues. Looked up from germline, CDR1 is MGHRA and CDR2 is YSYEKL. CDR3 sequence (DNA): TGCGCCAGCAGCCAAGGGACTAGCGGGAGTTACTTCGAGCAGTACTTC. Amino acids: CASSQGTSGSYFEQYF.

The chain combines TRBV9 with TRBJ2-1; D remains ambiguous. Germline V gene data show CDR1 as SGDLS and CDR2 as YYNGEE. The V gene lost 0 bases and the J gene lost 9 bases, with 7 bases spanning the gap. CDR3 length: 12 amino acids. CDR3 sequence reads: CASSVEESEQFF. CDR3 in DNA: TGTGCCAGCAGCGTAGAAGAATCTGAGCAGTTCTTC.

This sequence joins TRBV9 and TRBJ2-1, with 7 bases aligning to TRBD2. This CDR3 spans 15 amino acids. The junction had 2 bases not matched to a gene; V was cut back by 1 base and J by 1 base. Germline CDR1 is SGDLS and CDR2 is YYNGEE. CDR3 coding DNA: TGTGCCAGCAGCGTAACTAGCGAGTCCTACAATGAGCAGTTCTTC. As protein: CASSVTSESYNEQFF.

This chain connects TRBV7-2 to TRBJ1-5; TRBD1 might be the D (6 bases). Germline V gives CDR1 SGHTA, CDR2 FQGNSA. V lost 5 bases to trimming and J lost 4 bases, with 18 bases between them. The CDR3 contains 16 residues. CDR3 coding DNA: TGTGCCAGCAGCCTCACGGGACATTTATCGAATCAGCCCCAGCATTTT. Encoded protein: CASSLTGHLSNQPQHF. Full variable domain (outside the CDR3, taken from reference TRBV7-2 and TRBJ1-5): GAGVSQSPSNKVTEKGKDVELRCDPISGHTALYWYRQSLGQGLEFLIYFQGNSAPDKSGLPSDRFSAERTGGSVSTLTIQRTQQEDSAVYLCASSLTGHLSNQPQHFGDGTRLSIL.

The chain is built from TRBV28 and TRBJ1-5, with 7 bases fitting TRBD1. The CDR3 totals 16 residues. CDR1 and CDR2 from the germline V gene are MDHEN and SYDVKM. J was trimmed by 2 bases and V by 6 bases; bases with no gene match: 10. The CDR3 spells CASSSLQGWGNQPQHF. CDR3 in DNA: TGTGCCAGCAGCTCACTACAGGGGTGGGGCAATCAGCCCCAGCATTTT.

In this sample, this clone turned up once. The chain carries TRBV29-1 and TRBJ2-1; 11 positions agree with TRBD2. This CDR3 has 14 amino acids. The junction had 5 bases not matched to a gene; V was cut back by 6 bases and J by 4 bases. From germline, CDR1 is SQVTM and CDR2 ANQGSEA. In DNA form, the CDR3 reads TGCAGCGTCTCCGGGACTAGCGGTTACAATGAGCAGTTCTTC. This sequence encodes CSVSGTSGYNEQFF.

This chain joins TRBV6-6 and TRBJ2-7; 7 bases are a match to TRBD1. The CDR3 sequence is 12 residues long. Germline V gene sequence: CDR1 MNHNY, CDR2 SVGAGI (reference sequence). Losses at the gene ends were 8 bases for V and 2 bases for J; bases not matched to a gene: 3. CDR3 DNA sequence: TGTGCCAGCGGGACAGCTGCCTACGAGCAGTACTTC. It translates to CASGTAAYEQYF.